The 30 T cell receptor beta chains below come from one sample, sequenced in a study of blood T cell repertoires in COVID-19. Profiling relied on immunoSEQ multiplex PCR, and the TCRdb table lists in-frame clones only, not all of them. The table has approximately 390,000 clones, 85% to 90% seen once; the top ten hold around 10%. The sample was PBMCs or T cells enriched from blood (not recorded which). The source of these receptors is a woman between 45 and 65 years old who had recovered from COVID-19.

J is TRBJ2-1 and V is TRBV6-4, with 8 nucleotides matching TRBD1. The CDR3 has 15 residues. In germline, CDR1 is MRHNA, CDR2 SNTAGT. Losses at the gene ends were 6 bases for V and 6 bases for J; bases not matched to a gene: 10. CDR3 residues: CASSATGGIFNEQFF. The CDR3 DNA follows: TGTGCCAGCAGCGCTACAGGGGGGATCTTCAATGAGCAGTTCTTC.

The CDR3 region has the DNA TGTGCCAGCAGCCGACAGGGTAGCAATCAGCCCCAGCATTTT. Amino acids: CASSRQGSNQPQHF. The chain has TRBV7-9 and TRBJ1-5, with TRBD1 matching over 7 bases. Per germline, CDR1 SEHNR and CDR2 FQNEAQ (reference sequence). This CDR3 is built from 14 residues. V lost 5 bases to trimming and J lost 0 bases; unmatched junction nucleotides: 1.

The J gene is TRBJ1-2, the V gene TRBV27; 8 positions match TRBD1. There are 13 residues in the CDR3. The germline gives CDR1 MNHEY, CDR2 SMNVEV (reference sequence). Trimming cost V 6 bases and J 4 bases; bases outside gene matches: 4. The CDR3 nucleotides read TGTGCCAGCAGCCGAGGACAGGGCTATGGCTACACCTTC. This codes for CASSRGQGYGYTF.

This clone was observed a single time. The genes are TRBV2 and TRBJ1-1; TRBD1 might be the D (5 bases). Germline CDR1 is SNHLY and CDR2 is FYNNEI. The CDR3 is made up of 14 amino acids. Trimming took 3 bases from V and 0 from J, leaving 8 bases between them. The CDR3 sequence is CASSETAMNTEAFF. CDR3 sequence (DNA): TGTGCCAGCAGTGAGACAGCTATGAACACTGAAGCTTTCTTT.

This clone is a singleton in its sample. The chain joins TRBV18 to TRBJ1-3; D not resolved. The length of the CDR3 is 15 residues. Trimming stripped 1 base from V and 0 bases from J, with 7 bases between. CDR1 is KGHSH, CDR2 LQKENI, per germline. Here the CDR3 reads CASSPLLASGNTIYF. CDR3 DNA sequence: TGTGCCAGCTCACCACTTTTAGCCTCTGGAAACACCATATATTTT. Together with reference TRBV18 and TRBJ1-3, the CDR3 gives the full variable domain: NAGVMQNPRHLVRRRGQEARLRCSPMKGHSHVYWYRQLPEEGLKFMVYLQKENIIDESGMPKERFSAEFPKEGPSILRIQQVVRGDSAAYFCASSPLLASGNTIYFGEGSWLTVV.

V is TRBV6-1 and J is TRBJ1-3; the match to TRBD1 covers 7 bases. With 3 bases clipped from V and 0 bases from J, the junction kept 5 bases outside the gene matches. Germline values: CDR1 MNHNS, CDR2 SASEGT. The CDR3 loop spans 16 amino acids. The CDR3 region has the DNA TGTGCCAGCAGTGAGGCCGACAGGGCCTCTGGAAACACCATATATTTT. Its protein product is CASSEADRASGNTIYF.

The CDR3 nucleotides read TGCGCCAGCAGCCAAGAATGGCAGACTGCCTACGAGCAGTACTTC. Its protein is CASSQEWQTAYEQYF. V gene TRBV4-3 combines with J gene TRBJ2-7; D is undetermined. V was shortened by 0 bases and J by 2 bases, with 11 bases between the two germline ends. CDR3 length equals 15 residues. Germline-derived CDR1 and CDR2 are LGHNA and YSLEER.

The rearrangement links TRBV19 to TRBJ1-2; D gene unclear. Between the trimmed V and J ends, which lost 7 bases and 6 bases, there was a span of 6 bases. There are 10 residues in the CDR3. The V gene's germline CDR1 is LNHDA and CDR2 SQIVND (reference sequence). The CDR3 nucleotides are TGTGCCAGTAAGAGGGATGGCTACACCTTC. Translating it yields CASKRDGYTF.

The chain uses TRBV30 and TRBJ1-4; perhaps TRBD1 as D (5 bases). This CDR3 has 15 residues. V was clipped by 0 bases and J by 8 bases, with 16 bases between them. The V gene's germline CDR1 is GTSNPN and CDR2 SVGIG (reference sequence). CDR3: CAWSVKKGLKEKLFF. In DNA, the CDR3 is TGTGCCTGGAGTGTTAAGAAGGGGCTGAAAGAAAAACTGTTTTTT.

This clone appeared once. V is TRBV19 and J is TRBJ2-5; tentative D call: TRBD2 (5 bases). The length of the CDR3 is 14 residues. The ends were cut back, 4 bases at V and 5 bases at J, with 14 bases in the middle. Germline V gene data show CDR1 as LNHDA and CDR2 as SQIVND (reference sequence). CDR3 residues: CASSKSPGLETQYF. CDR3 coding DNA: TGTGCCAGTAGTAAGTCCCCGGGGTTGGAGACCCAGTACTTC.

The gene calls are TRBV2 and TRBJ1-2; 10 bases line up with TRBD1. V trimming: 7 bases; J trimming: 6 bases; junction bases outside the gene matches: 5. This CDR3 has 13 amino acids. Looked up from germline, CDR1 is SNHLY and CDR2 is FYNNEI. As DNA, the CDR3 is TGTGCCAGCAAAAACGACAGGGGGCATGGCTACACCTTC. This encodes CASKNDRGHGYTF.

The chain uses TRBV5-1 and TRBJ2-1, with D possibly TRBD2 on 6 matching bases. V lost 0 bases, J lost 2 bases, and 9 bases lay in between. CDR1 and CDR2 (germline): SGHRS, YFSETQ. This CDR3 has 15 residues. CDR3 nucleotides: TGCGCCAGCAGCTTGGTGGGACTCACCTACAATGAGCAGTTCTTC. It is translated as CASSLVGLTYNEQFF.

The chain couples TRBV4-2 to TRBJ2-5, with D uncertain. Per the germline V gene, CDR1 is LGHNA and CDR2 is YNFKEQ. The germline V and J ends were trimmed by 2 bases and 2 bases, with 6 bases remaining between them. The CDR3 totals 13 residues. This CDR3 is CASSQKEQETQYF. CDR3 bases: TGTGCCAGCAGCCAAAAAGAGCAAGAGACCCAGTACTTC.

Here the CDR3 DNA reads TGTGCCAGCAGCTTAGCGGGACAGCCTAATGAAAAACTGTTTTTT. This gives the protein CASSLAGQPNEKLFF. V and J are TRBV7-6 and TRBJ1-4; 7 nucleotides line up with TRBD1. With 0 bases clipped from V and 3 bases from J, the junction kept 1 base outside the gene matches. This CDR3 has 15 amino acids. Germline V lookup: CDR1 SGHVS, CDR2 FNYEAQ.

This rearrangement joins TRBV7-2 to TRBJ1-1, with 9 bases that match TRBD1. Trimming at V came to 1 base and at J to 4 bases, leaving 4 bases not matched to a gene. CDR1 and CDR2 (germline): SGHTA, FQGNSA. CDR3 length: 15 amino acids. CDR3 bases: TGTGCCAGCAGCTTAGGGACAGGGGTGGCCACTGAAGCTTTCTTT. Translated: CASSLGTGVATEAFF. Looking up the rest from reference TRBV7-2 and TRBJ1-1 gives the full variable domain: GAGVSQSPSNKVTEKGKDVELRCDPISGHTALYWYRQSLGQGLEFLIYFQGNSAPDKSGLPSDRFSAERTGGSVSTLTIQRTQQEDSAVYLCASSLGTGVATEAFFGQGTRLTVV.

The V gene is TRBV28, the J gene TRBJ1-2, with D tentatively TRBD1 (5 bases). The germline V and J ends were trimmed by 2 bases and 11 bases, with 15 bases remaining between them. The CDR3 runs to 13 residues. Germline V gene lookup returns CDR1 MDHEN and CDR2 SYDVKM. The CDR3 nucleotides read TGTGCCAGCAGTTTAACCGGAGGGGCAGGATACACCTTC. Translation: CASSLTGGAGYTF.

This rearrangement joins TRBV3-1 (or the pseudogene TRBV3-2) to TRBJ2-2, with 10 positions matching TRBD2. V shed 8 bases and J 3 bases; nucleotides not matched to a gene: 3. The germline CDR1 and CDR2 sequences are LGHDT and YNNKEL (reference sequence). The CDR3 runs 14 residues. The chain's CDR3 is CASSSGGYTGELFF. DNA for the CDR3: TGTGCCAGCTCTAGCGGGGGATACACCGGGGAGCTGTTTTTT.

Worth noting for this clone: The same CDR3 arises from other DNA sequences in this sample as well. V usage is TRBV19 and J usage is TRBJ1-1, with D unclear. This CDR3 has 12 residues. V was trimmed by 6 bases and J by 0 bases, leaving 5 bases between them. From germline, CDR1 is LNHDA and CDR2 SQIVND (reference sequence). CDR3 sequence reads: CASREMNTEAFF. The CDR3 region has the DNA TGTGCCAGTAGGGAGATGAACACTGAAGCTTTCTTT.

The V gene is TRBV19, the J gene TRBJ1-1, with 7 bases fitting TRBD1. The CDR3 has 12 amino acids. With 4 bases clipped from V and 6 bases from J, the junction kept 2 bases outside the gene matches. Germline V gene lookup returns CDR1 LNHDA and CDR2 SQIVND (reference sequence). CDR3: CASSSGTAEAFF. DNA for the CDR3: TGTGCCAGTAGTAGTGGGACAGCTGAAGCTTTCTTT. The complete variable domain, with remaining parts taken from reference TRBV19 and TRBJ1-1, reads DGGITQSPKYLFRKEGQNVTLSCEQNLNHDAMYWYRQDPGQGLRLIYYSQIVNDFQKGDIAEGYSVSREKKESFPLTVTSAQKNPTAFYLCASSSGTAEAFFGQGTRLTVV.

V is TRBV30 and J is TRBJ1-6; TRBD1 agrees at 8 bases. Unmatched junction bases numbered 15, after V lost 1 base and J lost 10 bases. The CDR3 consists of 17 residues. Germline-derived CDR1 and CDR2 are GTSNPN and SVGIG (reference sequence). The CDR3 spells CAWSALTGGDRRSPLHF. CDR3 DNA sequence: TGTGCCTGGAGTGCACTCACAGGGGGGGATAGGAGATCACCCCTCCACTTT.

The CDR3 coding sequence is TGCGCCAGCAGCCCCGGGACTAGCGACACCGGGGAGCTGTTTTTT. It specifies CASSPGTSDTGELFF. The V call is TRBV5-1, the J call TRBJ2-2; 10 nucleotides match TRBD2. The ends lost 4 bases at V and 3 bases at J; junction bases unmatched: 3. Germline CDR1 SGHRS, CDR2 YFSETQ. The length of the CDR3 is 15 residues.

The chain employs TRBV27 and TRBJ1-2, with TRBD1 as a possible D gene (6 bases). Trimming stripped 7 bases from V and 2 bases from J, with 14 bases between. This CDR3 spans 14 amino acids. Germline-derived CDR1 and CDR2 are MNHEY and SMNVEV (reference sequence). The CDR3 sequence is CASTRTAANYGYTF. The CDR3 bases are TGTGCCAGCACCCGGACAGCGGCCAACTATGGCTACACCTTC.

The chain is built from TRBV6-5 and TRBJ2-7; D is perhaps TRBD1 (6 bases). Per the germline V gene, CDR1 is MNHEY and CDR2 is SVGAGI. V lost 6 bases to trimming and J lost 4 bases, with 13 bases between them. This CDR3 has 13 amino acids. CDR3 sequence: CASSPTTGYEQYF. The CDR3 bases are TGTGCCAGCAGCCCGACCACAGGGTACGAGCAGTACTTC.

V gene TRBV4-2 combines with J gene TRBJ1-1, with a tentative D call TRBD1 (5 bases). The CDR3 totals 15 residues. Between the trimmed V and J ends, which lost 3 bases and 4 bases, there was a span of 15 bases. The germline gives CDR1 LGHNA, CDR2 YNFKEQ. The CDR3 protein is CASSQKEGTGTEAFF. The DNA for the CDR3 is TGTGCCAGCAGCCAGAAGGAGGGGACGGGCACTGAAGCTTTCTTT.

The rearrangement links TRBV3-1 (or the pseudogene TRBV3-2) to TRBJ1-5; possible D gene TRBD1, 5 bases. The CDR3 is 16 amino acids. The germline V and J ends were trimmed by 1 base and 9 bases, with 19 bases remaining between them. Germline V gene lookup returns CDR1 LGHDT and CDR2 YNNKEL (reference sequence). The CDR3 DNA reads as TGTGCCAGCAGCCAAGGAGCGGGGACTAACCCGGGGCCCCAGCATTTT. It translates to CASSQGAGTNPGPQHF.

The chain is built from TRBV27 and TRBJ2-7, with 10 nucleotides matching TRBD1. Trimming at V came to 4 bases and at J to 0 bases, leaving 3 bases not matched to a gene. This CDR3 spans 15 amino acids. The V gene's germline CDR1 is MNHEY and CDR2 SMNVEV (reference sequence). As DNA, the CDR3 is TGTGCCAGCAGTTCGGGACAGGGGCTCTCCTACGAGCAGTACTTC. Protein: CASSSGQGLSYEQYF.

The J gene is TRBJ1-2, the V gene TRBV6-5, with 7 bases lining up with TRBD1. The germline CDR1 and CDR2 sequences are MNHEY and SVGAGI. This CDR3 is built from 15 residues. With 5 bases clipped from V and 2 bases from J, the junction kept 8 bases outside the gene matches. This chain's CDR3 is CASSNHGTVNYGYTF. CDR3 bases: TGTGCCAGCAGTAACCACGGGACAGTCAACTATGGCTACACCTTC.

The rearrangement links TRBV24-1 to TRBJ2-1; TRBD2 is a possible D gene (6 bases). The length of the CDR3 is 14 residues. The V gene's germline CDR1 is KGHDR and CDR2 SFDVKD. With 2 bases removed from V and 7 bases from J, the gap between germline ends came to 11 bases. This CDR3 is CATSDSPGLNEQFF. CDR3 DNA: TGTGCCACCAGTGATTCCCCGGGACTTAATGAGCAGTTCTTC.

The chain uses TRBV11-2 and TRBJ1-1, with D unresolved. The CDR3 extends over 12 amino acids. Germline V gene sequence: CDR1 SGHAT, CDR2 FQNNGV. V lost 6 bases to trimming and J lost 2 bases, with 7 bases between them. The DNA of the CDR3 is TGTGCCAGCAGGTCTACTAACACTGAAGCTTTCTTT. Encoded protein: CASRSTNTEAFF.

J is TRBJ1-1 and V is TRBV7-9; D perhaps matches TRBD1 (5 bases). This CDR3 contains 15 residues. Germline CDR1 reads SEHNR; CDR2 reads FQNEAQ (reference sequence). V was cut by 5 bases and J by 0 bases, with 13 bases left in between. The CDR3: CASSPTTALNTEAFF. The CDR3 DNA reads as TGTGCCAGCAGCCCAACGACAGCTTTGAACACTGAAGCTTTCTTT.